This paragraph reports one TCR beta chain. The antigen is not known. This CDR3 is built from 14 residues. The germline CDR1 and CDR2 sequences are KGHDR and SFDVKD. The data were obtained in a study of blood T cells in healthy people across ages. Study results and caveats: Investigators viewed diversity estimates from one million T cells as underestimates, the study reported. Per million T cells, TCR beta diversity dropped roughly linearly as age increased. Reliance upon unsorted PBMCs precluded definitive naive versus antigen-experienced comparison.

A second PCR of 7 to 11 cycles used a sample-barcoded 5' primer and a J-beta primer mix. Each sample yielded at least 3 million CDR3-containing paired-end reads. Via MiXCR, TCRdb re-called the 5' RACE reads, giving one row per CDR3 protein. The repertoire holds hundreds of thousands of distinct CDR3 sequences, with approximately 30% as singletons. The J gene is TRBJ2-4, the V gene TRBV24-1; TRBD1 might be the D (6 bases). The assigned J gene may be wrong: the sequence end matches TRBJ2-7 better. Sequenced sample: blood. The sequence was obtained from a woman older than 75 in good health. The CDR3 DNA is TGTGCCACCAGTGATTTATGGGGGCGGAGCGAGCAGTACTTC. Amino acid sequence: CATSDLWGRSEQYF.